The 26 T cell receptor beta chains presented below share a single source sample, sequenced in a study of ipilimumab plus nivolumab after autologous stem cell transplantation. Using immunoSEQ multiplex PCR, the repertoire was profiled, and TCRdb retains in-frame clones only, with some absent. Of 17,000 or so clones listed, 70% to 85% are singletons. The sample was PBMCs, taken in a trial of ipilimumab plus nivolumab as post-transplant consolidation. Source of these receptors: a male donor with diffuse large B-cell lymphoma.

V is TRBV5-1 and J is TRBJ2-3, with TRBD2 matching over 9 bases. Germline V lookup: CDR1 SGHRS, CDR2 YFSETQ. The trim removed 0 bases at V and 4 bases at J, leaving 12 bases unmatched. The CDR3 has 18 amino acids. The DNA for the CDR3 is TGCGCCAGCAGCTTGGGTTCTAGCGGGGCCCCTGGGCCAGATACGCAGTATTTT. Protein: CASSLGSSGAPGPDTQYF.

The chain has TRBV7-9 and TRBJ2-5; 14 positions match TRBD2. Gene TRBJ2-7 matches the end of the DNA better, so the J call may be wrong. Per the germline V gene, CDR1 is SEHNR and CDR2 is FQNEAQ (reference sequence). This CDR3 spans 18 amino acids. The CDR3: CASSSNFGLAGGTVEQYF. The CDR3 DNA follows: TGTGCCAGCAGCTCAAATTTCGGACTAGCGGGGGGAACCGTCGAGCAGTACTTC.

The CDR3 DNA reads TGTGCCAGCAAAGGAGGGGCCCATAGTAGCAATCAGCCCCAGCATTTT. Translating gives CASKGGAHSSNQPQHF. This chain connects TRBV2 to TRBJ1-5; D may be TRBD1 (5 bases). The CDR3 is 16 residues long. Trimming removed 7 bases from V and 0 bases from J, with 16 bases in between. Germline assignment: CDR1 SNHLY and CDR2 FYNNEI.

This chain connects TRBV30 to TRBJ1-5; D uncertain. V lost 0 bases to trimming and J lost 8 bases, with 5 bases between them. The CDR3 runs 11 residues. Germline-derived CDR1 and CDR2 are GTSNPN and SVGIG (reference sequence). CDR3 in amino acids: CAWSVRKPQHF. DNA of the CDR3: TGTGCCTGGAGTGTACGAAAGCCCCAGCATTTT. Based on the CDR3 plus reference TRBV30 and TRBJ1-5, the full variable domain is SQTIHQWPATLVQPVGSPLSLECTVEGTSNPNLYWYRQAAGRGLQLLFYSVGIGQISSEVPQNLSASRPQDRQFILSSKKLLLSDSGFYLCAWSVRKPQHFGDGTRLSIL.

The CDR3 reads CASSLAGQSQETQYF. CDR3 bases: TGCGCCAGCAGCTTGGCTGGACAATCCCAAGAGACCCAGTACTTC. J is TRBJ2-5 and V is TRBV5-1; D possibly corresponds to TRBD1 (5 bases). The CDR3 extends over 15 amino acids. From germline, CDR1 is SGHRS and CDR2 YFSETQ. V was cut by 0 bases and J by 1 base, with 10 bases left in between.

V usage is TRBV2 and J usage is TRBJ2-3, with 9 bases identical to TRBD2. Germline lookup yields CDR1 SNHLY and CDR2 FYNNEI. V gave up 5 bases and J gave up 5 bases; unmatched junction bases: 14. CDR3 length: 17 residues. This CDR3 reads CASSPLVAGGPGDTQYF. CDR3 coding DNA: TGTGCCAGCAGTCCACTAGTGGCGGGAGGGCCAGGAGATACGCAGTATTTT.

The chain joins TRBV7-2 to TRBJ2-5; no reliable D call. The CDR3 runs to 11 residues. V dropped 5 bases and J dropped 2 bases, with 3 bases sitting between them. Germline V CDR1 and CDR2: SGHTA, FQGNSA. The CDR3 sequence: CASSPQETQYF. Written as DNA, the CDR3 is TGTGCCAGCAGCCCTCAAGAGACCCAGTACTTC. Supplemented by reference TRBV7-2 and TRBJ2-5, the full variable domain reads GAGVSQSPSNKVTEKGKDVELRCDPISGHTALYWYRQSLGQGLEFLIYFQGNSAPDKSGLPSDRFSAERTGGSVSTLTIQRTQQEDSAVYLCASSPQETQYFGPGTRLLVL.

Here the CDR3 DNA reads TGTGCCACTGGGAGGGGTCCGCGCACAGATACGCAGTATTTT. Translating gives CATGRGPRTDTQYF. The chain links TRBV15 to TRBJ2-3; 7 bases agree with TRBD2. The CDR3 has 14 residues. With V trimmed by 9 bases and J by 1 base, 7 bases remained unmatched. Germline assignment: CDR1 LNHNV and CDR2 YYDKDF (reference sequence).

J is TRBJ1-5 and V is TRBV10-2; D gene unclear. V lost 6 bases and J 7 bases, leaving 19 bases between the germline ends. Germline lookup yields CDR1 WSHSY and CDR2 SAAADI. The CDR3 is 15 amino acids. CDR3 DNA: TGCGCCAGCAGAAAGACCCAAAGCGAAGGGCAGCCCCAGCATTTT. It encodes CASRKTQSEGQPQHF.

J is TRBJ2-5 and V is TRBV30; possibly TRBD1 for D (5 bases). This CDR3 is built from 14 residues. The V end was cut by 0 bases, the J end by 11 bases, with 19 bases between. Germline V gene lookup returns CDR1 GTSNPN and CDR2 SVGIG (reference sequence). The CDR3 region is CAWSVQAVDQEQYF. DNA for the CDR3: TGTGCCTGGAGTGTACAGGCAGTAGATCAGGAGCAGTACTTC.

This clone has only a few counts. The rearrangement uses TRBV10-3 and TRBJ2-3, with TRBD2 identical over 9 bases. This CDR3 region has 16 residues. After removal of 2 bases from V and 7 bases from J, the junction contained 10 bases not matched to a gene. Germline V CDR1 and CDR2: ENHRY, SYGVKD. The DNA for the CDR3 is TGTGCCATCAGTGAGACTCGCGGGAGGGCCTATCATACGCAGTATTTT. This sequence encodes CAISETRGRAYHTQYF.

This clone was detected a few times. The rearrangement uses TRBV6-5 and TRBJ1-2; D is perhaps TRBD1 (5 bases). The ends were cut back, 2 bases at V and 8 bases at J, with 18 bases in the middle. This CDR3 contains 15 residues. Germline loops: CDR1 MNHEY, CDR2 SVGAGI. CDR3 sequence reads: CASSYGVTGRGGYTF. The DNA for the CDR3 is TGTGCCAGCAGTTACGGAGTAACGGGGCGGGGAGGCTACACCTTC.

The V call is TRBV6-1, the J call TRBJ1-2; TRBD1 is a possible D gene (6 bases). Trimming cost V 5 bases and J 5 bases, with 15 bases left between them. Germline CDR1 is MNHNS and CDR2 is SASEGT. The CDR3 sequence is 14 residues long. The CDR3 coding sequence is TGTGCCAGCAGTATGACAGGACCCCTTTATGGCTACACCTTC. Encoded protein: CASSMTGPLYGYTF.

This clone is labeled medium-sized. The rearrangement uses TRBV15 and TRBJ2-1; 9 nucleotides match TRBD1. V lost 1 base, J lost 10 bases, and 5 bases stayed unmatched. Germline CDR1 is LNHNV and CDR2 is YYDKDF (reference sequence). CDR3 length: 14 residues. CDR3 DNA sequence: TGTGCCACCAGCAGAGGACAGGGGGGGAGAGAGCAGTTCTTC. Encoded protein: CATSRGQGGREQFF.

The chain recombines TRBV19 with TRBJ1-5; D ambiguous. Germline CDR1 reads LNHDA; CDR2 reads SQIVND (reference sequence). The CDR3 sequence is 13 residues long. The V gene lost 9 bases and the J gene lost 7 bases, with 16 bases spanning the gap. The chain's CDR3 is CASDSLSGQPQHF. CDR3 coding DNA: TGTGCCAGCGACTCATTATCCGGACAGCCCCAGCATTTT.

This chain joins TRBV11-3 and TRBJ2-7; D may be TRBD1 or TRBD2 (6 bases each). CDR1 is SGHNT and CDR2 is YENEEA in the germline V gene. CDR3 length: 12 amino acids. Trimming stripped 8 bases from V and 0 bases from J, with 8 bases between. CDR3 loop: CASRGRSYEQYF. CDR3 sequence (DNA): TGTGCCAGCCGGGGGCGCTCCTACGAGCAGTACTTC.

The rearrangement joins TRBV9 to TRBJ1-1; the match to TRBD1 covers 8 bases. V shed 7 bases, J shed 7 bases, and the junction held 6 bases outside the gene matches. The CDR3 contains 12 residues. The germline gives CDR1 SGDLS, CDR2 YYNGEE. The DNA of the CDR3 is TGTGCCAGCCGGACAGGGAGTGGTGAAGCTTTCTTT. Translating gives CASRTGSGEAFF.

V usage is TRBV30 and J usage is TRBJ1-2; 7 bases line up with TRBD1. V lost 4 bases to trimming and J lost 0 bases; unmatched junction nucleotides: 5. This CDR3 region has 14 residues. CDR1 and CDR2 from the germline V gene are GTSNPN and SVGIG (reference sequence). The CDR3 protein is CAWTQGGSNYGYTF. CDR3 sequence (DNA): TGTGCCTGGACCCAAGGGGGCTCTAACTATGGCTACACCTTC. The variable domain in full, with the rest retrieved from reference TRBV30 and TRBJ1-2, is SQTIHQWPATLVQPVGSPLSLECTVEGTSNPNLYWYRQAAGRGLQLLFYSVGIGQISSEVPQNLSASRPQDRQFILSSKKLLLSDSGFYLCAWTQGGSNYGYTFGSGTRLTVV.

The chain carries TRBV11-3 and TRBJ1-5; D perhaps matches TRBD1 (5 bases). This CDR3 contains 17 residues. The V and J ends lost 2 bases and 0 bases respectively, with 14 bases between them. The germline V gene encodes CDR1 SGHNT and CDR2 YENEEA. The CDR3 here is CASSLILRQNSNQPQHF. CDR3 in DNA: TGTGCCAGCAGCTTAATCTTAAGACAGAATAGCAATCAGCCCCAGCATTTT.

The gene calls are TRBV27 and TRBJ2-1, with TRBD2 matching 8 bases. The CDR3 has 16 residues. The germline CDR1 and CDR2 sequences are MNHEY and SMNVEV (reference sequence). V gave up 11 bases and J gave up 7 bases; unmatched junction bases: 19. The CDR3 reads CASREGGRYLRNEQFF. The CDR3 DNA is TGTGCCTCCAGGGAGGGCGGGAGGTACCTGAGGAATGAGCAGTTCTTC.

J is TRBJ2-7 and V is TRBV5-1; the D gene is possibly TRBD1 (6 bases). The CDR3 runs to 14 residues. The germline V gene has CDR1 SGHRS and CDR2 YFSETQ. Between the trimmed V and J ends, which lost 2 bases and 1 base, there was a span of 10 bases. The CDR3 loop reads CASSFRTASYEQYF. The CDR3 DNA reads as TGCGCCAGCAGCTTCAGGACAGCTTCCTACGAGCAGTACTTC.

CDR3 residues: CASTQTRNLFTDTQYF. The CDR3 region has the DNA TGTGCCAGCACCCAGACTAGAAACTTATTTACAGATACGCAGTATTTT. The chain has TRBV2 and TRBJ2-3, with D perhaps matching TRBD2 (6 bases). CDR3 length: 16 amino acids. Germline V gene data show CDR1 as SNHLY and CDR2 as FYNNEI. V lost 7 bases, J lost 3 bases, and 20 bases lay in between.

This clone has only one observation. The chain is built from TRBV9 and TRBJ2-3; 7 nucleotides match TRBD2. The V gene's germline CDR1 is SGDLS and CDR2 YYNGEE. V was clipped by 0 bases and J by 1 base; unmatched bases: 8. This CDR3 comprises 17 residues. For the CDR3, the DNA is TGTGCCAGCAGCGTAGCCCCCTCCGCGGGGGGCACAGATACGCAGTATTTT. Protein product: CASSVAPSAGGTDTQYF.

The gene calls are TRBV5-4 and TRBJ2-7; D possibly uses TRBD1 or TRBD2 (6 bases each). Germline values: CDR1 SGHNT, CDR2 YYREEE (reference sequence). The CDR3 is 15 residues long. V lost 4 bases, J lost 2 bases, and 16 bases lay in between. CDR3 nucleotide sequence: TGTGCCAGCAGCCAGGGGACTCGCAGCCCCTACGAGCAGTACTTC. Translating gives CASSQGTRSPYEQYF.

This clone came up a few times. The CDR3 DNA reads as TGTGCCAGCAGCCCTAGGGGGGACAGGGGGGACTATGGCTACACCTTC. The encoded protein is CASSPRGDRGDYGYTF. The V and J genes are TRBV27 and TRBJ1-2; 11 nucleotides agree with TRBD1. V shed 6 bases, J shed 3 bases, and the junction held 9 bases outside the gene matches. There are 16 residues in the CDR3. Germline V CDR1 and CDR2: MNHEY, SMNVEV (reference sequence).

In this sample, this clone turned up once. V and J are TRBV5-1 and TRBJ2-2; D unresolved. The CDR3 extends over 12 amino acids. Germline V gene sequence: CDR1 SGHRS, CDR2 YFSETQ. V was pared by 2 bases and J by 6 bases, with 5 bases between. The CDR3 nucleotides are TGCGCCAGCAGCTTCCTTCCCGGGGAGCTGTTTTTT. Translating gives CASSFLPGELFF.